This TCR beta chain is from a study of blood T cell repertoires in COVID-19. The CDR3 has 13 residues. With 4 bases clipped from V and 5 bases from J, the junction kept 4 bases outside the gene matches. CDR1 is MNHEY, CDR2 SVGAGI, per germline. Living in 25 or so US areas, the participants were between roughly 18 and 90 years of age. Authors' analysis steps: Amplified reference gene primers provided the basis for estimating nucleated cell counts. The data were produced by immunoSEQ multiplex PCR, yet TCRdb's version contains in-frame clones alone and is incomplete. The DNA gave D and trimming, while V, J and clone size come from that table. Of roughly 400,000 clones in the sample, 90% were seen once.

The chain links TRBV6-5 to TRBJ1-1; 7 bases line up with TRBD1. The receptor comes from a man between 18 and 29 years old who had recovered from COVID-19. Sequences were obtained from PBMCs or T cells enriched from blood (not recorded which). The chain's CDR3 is CASSLTGRTEAFF. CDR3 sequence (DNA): TGTGCCAGCAGTTTGACAGGGCGGACTGAAGCTTTCTTT.